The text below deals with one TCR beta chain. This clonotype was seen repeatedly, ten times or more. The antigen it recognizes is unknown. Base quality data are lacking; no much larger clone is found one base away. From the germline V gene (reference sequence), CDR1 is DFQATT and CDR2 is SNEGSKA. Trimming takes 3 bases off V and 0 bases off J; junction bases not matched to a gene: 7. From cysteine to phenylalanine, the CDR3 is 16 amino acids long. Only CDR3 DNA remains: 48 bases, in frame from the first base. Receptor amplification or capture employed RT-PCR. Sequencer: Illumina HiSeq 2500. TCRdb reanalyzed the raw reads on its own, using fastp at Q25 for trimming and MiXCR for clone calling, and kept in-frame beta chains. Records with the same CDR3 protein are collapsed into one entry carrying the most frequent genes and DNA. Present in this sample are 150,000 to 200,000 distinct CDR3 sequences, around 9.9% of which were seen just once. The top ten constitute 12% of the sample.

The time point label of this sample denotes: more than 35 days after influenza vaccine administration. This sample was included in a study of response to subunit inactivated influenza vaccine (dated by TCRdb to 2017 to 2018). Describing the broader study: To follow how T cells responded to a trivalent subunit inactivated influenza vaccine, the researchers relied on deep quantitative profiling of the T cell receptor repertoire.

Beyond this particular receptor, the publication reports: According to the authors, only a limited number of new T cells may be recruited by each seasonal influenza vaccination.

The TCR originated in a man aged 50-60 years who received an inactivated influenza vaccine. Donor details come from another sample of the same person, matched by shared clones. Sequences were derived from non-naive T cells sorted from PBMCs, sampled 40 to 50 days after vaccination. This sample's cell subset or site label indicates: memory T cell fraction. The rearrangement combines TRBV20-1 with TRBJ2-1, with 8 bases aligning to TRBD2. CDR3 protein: CSARDLAGTSYNEQFF. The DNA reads TGCAGTGCTAGGGACCTAGCGGGCACCTCCTACAATGAGCAGTTCTTC.